Shown below are 7 T cell receptor beta chains from a single sample sequenced in a study of blood T cells in healthy people across ages. The use of a sample-barcoded 5' primer and a J-beta primer mix characterized a second PCR of roughly 6 to 11 cycles. TCRdb reanalysed the 5' RACE reads using MiXCR and keeps one entry per CDR3 protein. In the table there are 800,000 to 950,000 distinct CDR3 sequences, 25% to 35% of which are singletons. In addition, the sample was reused for a study of T cells of mothers and their children.

The specimen was blood. These TCRs come from a woman in her forties in good health.

This clonotype was counted ten times or more. The gene calls are TRBV11-2 and TRBJ2-5; D tentatively fits TRBD1 or TRBD2 (6 bases each). The CDR3 runs 15 residues. CDR1 SGHAT and CDR2 FQNNGV come from the germline V gene. The V end lost 5 bases, the J end lost 5 bases, and 18 bases lay between the germline ends. The CDR3 coding sequence is TGTGCCAGCAGCGTAGTACGGGGGCGCGTCGAGACCCAGTACTTC. Protein: CASSVVRGRVETQYF.

CDR3 loop: CASGGGQGLRAYEQYF. CDR3 sequence (DNA): TGTGCCAGCGGTGGCGGACAGGGTCTACGTGCCTACGAGCAGTACTTC. This chain links TRBV6-1 with TRBJ2-7; 8 bases are shared with TRBD1. The CDR3 covers 16 residues. Germline CDR1 reads MNHNS; CDR2 reads SASEGT. V lost 8 bases to trimming and J lost 2 bases; unmatched junction nucleotides: 14.

This clonotype occurred many times. V and J are TRBV12-3 or TRBV12-4 and TRBJ2-7, with D maybe TRBD1 (6 bases). V dropped 6 bases and J dropped 1 base, with 16 bases sitting between them. The CDR3 runs to 15 residues. In DNA form, the CDR3 reads TGTGCCAGCAGGCCACAGGGTCACCCATCCTACGAGCAGTACTTC. This translates into CASRPQGHPSYEQYF.

This clonotype was seen at least ten times. V is TRBV10-3 and J is TRBJ2-7; D gene unclear. Trimming removed 4 bases at V and 5 bases at J, with 9 bases between. The CDR3 spans 12 residues. Germline loops: CDR1 ENHRY, CDR2 SYGVKD. CDR3 nucleotide sequence: TGTGCCATCAGTGGGACCCTGCACGAGCAGTACTTC. This codes for CAISGTLHEQYF.

This clonotype was seen more than once but under ten times. This sequence may be a read error, since a much larger clone differs from it by one base. The chain combines TRBV28 with TRBJ2-3; D is perhaps TRBD1 or TRBD2 (5 bases each). This CDR3 spans 17 amino acids. Germline CDR1 reads MDHEN; CDR2 reads SYDVKM. The CDR3: CASSLFEGSPSTDAQYF. CDR3 nucleotide sequence: TGTGCCAGCAGTTTGTTCGAGGGGAGTCCTAGCACAGATGCGCAGTATTTT.

The chain recombines TRBV4-2 with TRBJ1-2; no clear D. Germline assignment: CDR1 LGHNA and CDR2 YNFKEQ. Trimming removed 0 bases at V and 4 bases at J, with 12 bases between. This CDR3 region has 15 residues. The chain's CDR3 is CASSQDGSGFYGYTF. The CDR3 DNA reads as TGTGCCAGCAGCCAAGATGGTTCGGGATTCTATGGCTACACCTTC.

J is TRBJ2-4 and V is TRBV4-3; 8 positions agree with TRBD1. The CDR3 totals 15 residues. The V gene's germline CDR1 is LGHNA and CDR2 YSLEER. The junction had 8 bases not matched to a gene; V was cut back by 4 bases and J by 6 bases. The CDR3 region is CASSRRQGTPNIQYF. For the CDR3, the DNA is TGCGCCAGCAGCCGCAGACAGGGGACGCCAAACATTCAGTACTTC.